This passage covers 20 T cell receptor beta chains from one sample sequenced in a study of tumour-infiltrating T cells in Burkitt lymphoma. TCRdb's table, derived via immunoSEQ multiplex PCR, lists solely in-frame clones and lacks some. The sample lists about 17,000 clones, 70% to 80% occurring once. Sequenced: tumor tissue. These receptors came from a human donor with diffuse large B-cell lymphoma.

V and J are TRBV10-3 and TRBJ2-1, with D unresolved. The CDR3 contains 14 residues. Per germline, CDR1 ENHRY and CDR2 SYGVKD. Deletions cut 4 bases from V and 0 bases from J, with 7 bases between. The CDR3 nucleotides are TGTGCCATCAGTGGGTATAGCTCCTACAATGAGCAGTTCTTC. Protein product: CAISGYSSYNEQFF.

The V gene is TRBV7-2, the J gene TRBJ1-3; 7 bases are shared with TRBD1. Per germline, CDR1 SGHTA and CDR2 FQGNSA. The V segment lost 1 base and the J segment 2 bases; nucleotides outside the gene matches: 5. This CDR3 contains 16 residues. The CDR3 region is CASSLGGTVPGNTIYF. The CDR3 DNA sequence: TGTGCCAGCAGCTTAGGCGGGACAGTTCCTGGAAACACCATATATTTT.

The chain carries TRBV5-4 and TRBJ2-1; 13 bases align to TRBD2. V lost 4 bases, J lost 8 bases, and 6 bases stayed unmatched. This CDR3 is 15 amino acids long. The germline V gene encodes CDR1 SGHNT and CDR2 YYREEE (reference sequence). The CDR3 spells CASSPGTSGTDEQFF. The DNA of the CDR3 is TGTGCCAGCAGCCCCGGGACTAGCGGGACAGATGAGCAGTTCTTC.

V and J are TRBV18 and TRBJ1-2; TRBD1 aligns across 10 bases. V shed 3 bases and J 10 bases; nucleotides not matched to a gene: 2. Germline CDR1 and CDR2: KGHSH and LQKENI. The CDR3 spans 12 residues. The CDR3 region has the DNA TGTGCCAGCTCACCCGGGACAGGGGCCTACACCTTC. Translated, it gives CASSPGTGAYTF.

The chain uses TRBV12-5 and TRBJ2-7; TRBD2 matches 8 bases. V shed 0 bases and J 4 bases; nucleotides not matched to a gene: 11. The germline V gene encodes CDR1 LGHNT and CDR2 FRNRAP. CDR3 length equals 17 residues. The DNA of the CDR3 is TGTGCTAGTGGTTTGGTACATCCCAACCAGCGGGAGTACGAGCAGTACTTC. It yields the protein CASGLVHPNQREYEQYF.

CDR3 sequence: CASSPGRPGNTIYF. In nucleotides, the CDR3 is TGTGCCAGCAGCCCAGGTCGCCCTGGAAACACCATATATTTT. The chain carries TRBV27 and TRBJ1-3; D not resolved. Trimming removed 6 bases at V and 2 bases at J, with 11 bases between. The CDR3 loop spans 14 amino acids. The germline V gene encodes CDR1 MNHEY and CDR2 SMNVEV (reference sequence).

The chain employs TRBV10-3 and TRBJ1-2; D gene uncertain. Trimming took 2 bases from V and 0 from J, leaving 10 bases between them. Looked up from germline, CDR1 is ENHRY and CDR2 is SYGVKD. The length of the CDR3 is 15 residues. This CDR3 reads CAISEDPEANYGYTF. DNA for the CDR3: TGTGCCATCAGTGAGGACCCCGAAGCTAACTATGGCTACACCTTC.

The chain recombines TRBV19 with TRBJ1-4; perhaps TRBD1 as D (5 bases). Deletions cut 5 bases from V and 0 bases from J, with 13 bases between. The germline V gene has CDR1 LNHDA and CDR2 SQIVND (reference sequence). This CDR3 has 16 amino acids. The CDR3 sequence: CASSDSTVATNEKLFF. The CDR3 DNA sequence: TGTGCCAGTAGTGACTCGACAGTTGCAACTAATGAAAAACTGTTTTTT.

The chain couples TRBV19 to TRBJ1-6; D not certain. This CDR3 comprises 15 residues. Germline V lookup: CDR1 LNHDA, CDR2 SQIVND (reference sequence). Between the trimmed V and J ends, which lost 7 bases and 0 bases, there was a span of 10 bases. The CDR3 here is CASTAGLSYNSPLHF. CDR3 bases: TGTGCCAGTACCGCAGGTCTCTCCTATAATTCACCCCTCCACTTT.

The chain employs TRBV18 and TRBJ2-7, with D perhaps TRBD2 (5 bases). The CDR3 length is 13 residues. V lost 3 bases to trimming and J lost 6 bases, with 12 bases between them. The germline gives CDR1 KGHSH, CDR2 LQKENI. CDR3 amino acids: CASSPLTRSEQYF. CDR3 bases: TGTGCCAGCTCACCCCTAACTAGATCCGAGCAGTACTTC.

CDR3 sequence: CASSEGDTAGELFF. The CDR3 DNA reads as TGTGCCAGCAGTGAAGGGGACACTGCCGGGGAGCTGTTTTTT. This chain connects TRBV2 to TRBJ2-2; possibly TRBD1 for D (6 bases). Germline V gene lookup returns CDR1 SNHLY and CDR2 FYNNEI. The CDR3 length is 14 residues. Trimming cost V 1 base and J 6 bases, with 9 bases left between them.

The CDR3 is CASSPREGNRGELFF. The CDR3 DNA is TGTGCCAGTAGCCCGCGGGAGGGGAATCGGGGGGAGCTGTTTTTT. The chain combines TRBV19 with TRBJ2-2, with TRBD2 matching over 9 bases. This CDR3 spans 15 amino acids. Germline CDR1 is LNHDA and CDR2 is SQIVND (reference sequence). With 6 bases clipped from V and 8 bases from J, the junction kept 10 bases outside the gene matches.

V is TRBV7-9 and J is TRBJ1-2, with D possibly matching TRBD1 (6 bases). Germline-derived CDR1 and CDR2 are SEHNR and FQNEAQ (reference sequence). Trimming took 3 bases from V and 8 from J, leaving 10 bases between them. The CDR3 is made up of 12 amino acids. The CDR3 coding sequence is TGTGCCAGCAGCTTGGGGGGCGAGGGCTACACCTTC. Translation: CASSLGGEGYTF.

This clone was seen more than once but under ten times. The V call is TRBV4-3, the J call TRBJ2-1, with TRBD2 matching 11 bases. V dropped 1 base and J dropped 8; count of bases not matched to a gene: 4. The length of the CDR3 is 15 residues. CDR1 is LGHNA, CDR2 YSLEER, per germline. CDR3 protein: CASSQALAGEHEQFF. The CDR3 DNA is TGCGCCAGCAGCCAAGCACTAGCGGGAGAGCATGAGCAGTTCTTC.

The CDR3 loop reads CASSLEGSSTDTQYF. The CDR3 DNA sequence: TGCGCCAGCAGCTTAGAGGGTAGTAGCACAGATACGCAGTATTTT. This chain links TRBV5-1 with TRBJ2-3, with D perhaps TRBD2 (5 bases). The CDR3 extends over 15 amino acids. Per the germline V gene, CDR1 is SGHRS and CDR2 is YFSETQ. Trimming pared 2 bases from V and 0 bases from J, leaving 10 bases between.

The chain employs TRBV6-6 and TRBJ1-1; weak D call: TRBD1 (6 bases). CDR1 MNHNY and CDR2 SVGAGI come from the germline V gene (reference sequence). This CDR3 comprises 14 residues. Trimming stripped 6 bases from V and 5 bases from J, with 16 bases between. CDR3 coding DNA: TGTGCCAGCAGCCGGCGACAGGCTGGGACTGAAGCTTTCTTT. This gives the protein CASSRRQAGTEAFF.

The chain recombines TRBV5-6 with TRBJ1-1; TRBD1 matches at 7 bases. V was pared by 3 bases and J by 5 bases, with 4 bases of the junction left unmatched. The CDR3 has 13 amino acids. Germline CDR1 and CDR2: SGHDT and YYEEEE. The CDR3 sequence: CASSYDRDTEAFF. The CDR3 DNA sequence: TGTGCCAGCAGCTATGACAGGGATACTGAAGCTTTCTTT.

In this sample, this clone turned up a few times. The rearrangement joins TRBV9 to TRBJ2-3; 10 bases agree with TRBD2. V lost 3 bases, J lost 3 bases, and 1 base stayed unmatched. The germline CDR1 and CDR2 sequences are SGDLS and YYNGEE. This CDR3 is built from 14 residues. For the CDR3, the DNA is TGTGCCAGCAGCGCTAGCGGGAGTACAGATACGCAGTATTTT. This encodes CASSASGSTDTQYF.

As concerns this clone: At one end the junction does not follow the germline gene, possibly because of a read error. This rearrangement joins TRBV6-7 to TRBJ2-7; 12 bases are a match to TRBD2. TRBV6-7 is an ORF, and what it does is uncertain. This CDR3 comprises 15 residues. Here the CDR3 DNA reads TGTGTCAGCAGTTACCGGCGACTAGCGGGAGACGAGCAGTACTTC. This gives the protein CVSSYRRLAGDEQYF.

CDR3 region: CASSVGVATTNEKLFF. For the CDR3, the DNA is TGTGCCAGCAGCGTAGGTGTGGCTACAACTAATGAAAAACTGTTTTTT. The J gene is TRBJ1-4, the V gene TRBV9, with D uncertain. V gave up 0 bases and J gave up 0 bases, with 9 bases separating them. The germline CDR1 and CDR2 sequences are SGDLS and YYNGEE. The CDR3 is made up of 16 amino acids.